This entry concerns a single T cell receptor beta chain. This specimen belongs to a study of response to subunit inactivated influenza vaccine. TCRdb fed the RT-PCR reads into MiXCR, producing one record per CDR3 protein. Counted here are about 570,000 distinct CDR3 sequences, roughly 12% occurring once; the ten biggest clones make up about 10%. V lost 3 bases and J lost 4, with 15 bases in between. Germline V gene data show CDR1 as SQVTM and CDR2 as ANQGSEA. The CDR3 runs to 14 residues. These same data were also listed under a study on T cells expressing NK-cell markers. This second study says: TCR beta cDNA was generated via 5'RACE template switching incorporating UMIs. An anti-gamma-delta TCR antibody restricted sorting to alpha-beta TCR T cells in several experiments.

This clonotype was sampled from a man aged 45 to 65 who received an inactivated influenza vaccine. Material: PBMCs from blood, obtained on the day of vaccination. This chain connects TRBV29-1 to TRBJ1-1; no clear D. CDR3 protein: CSVEGRLFSTEAFF. CDR3 nucleotide sequence: TGCAGCGTTGAGGGCAGGCTATTCAGCACTGAAGCTTTCTTT.